The next 5 T cell receptor beta chains were all read from a single sample in a study of blood T cells in healthy people across ages. Combining a sample-barcoded 5' primer with a J-beta primer mix, a second PCR ran for about 7 to 11 cycles. TCRdb processed the 5' RACE reads anew with MiXCR; each CDR3 protein has one entry. This sample has some 860,000 distinct CDR3 sequences, with around three fifths found just once. Specimen: blood. The receptors come from a man between 40 and 49 years old in good health.

The gene calls are TRBV11-2 and TRBJ2-1; tentatively, D is TRBD2 (6 bases). The V gene's germline CDR1 is SGHAT and CDR2 FQNNGV. V shed 8 bases and J shed 0 bases, with 11 bases lying between them. This CDR3 is built from 14 residues. CDR3 DNA sequence: TGTGCCAGCGCAGGAGGGACCTCCTACAATGAGCAGTTCTTC. Protein: CASAGGTSYNEQFF. Looking up the rest from reference TRBV11-2 and TRBJ2-1 gives the full variable domain: EAGVAQSPRYKIIEKRQSVAFWCNPISGHATLYWYQQILGQGPKLLIQFQNNGVVDDSQLPKDRFSAERLKGVDSTLKIQPAKLEDSAVYLCASAGGTSYNEQFFGPGTRLTVL.

The chain links TRBV28 to TRBJ1-1; no firm D call. Per the germline V gene, CDR1 is MDHEN and CDR2 is SYDVKM. This CDR3 has 12 residues. V shed 5 bases and J shed 1 base, with 5 bases lying between them. The CDR3: CASSLSNTEAFF. The DNA for the CDR3 is TGTGCCAGCAGTCTATCGAACACTGAAGCTTTCTTT.

This clonotype was counted a few times. This chain joins TRBV10-3 and TRBJ2-3; tentatively, D is TRBD1 or TRBD2 (5 bases each). The V end lost 3 bases, the J end lost 0 bases, and 13 bases lay between the germline ends. The CDR3 length is 16 residues. CDR1 ENHRY and CDR2 SYGVKD come from the germline V gene. The CDR3 reads CAISERDGDSTDTQYF. CDR3 DNA sequence: TGTGCCATCAGTGAAAGGGATGGGGACAGCACAGATACGCAGTATTTT.

The chain is built from TRBV27 and TRBJ2-2; D gene ambiguous. Germline-derived CDR1 and CDR2 are MNHEY and SMNVEV (reference sequence). CDR3 length: 13 residues. The ends were cut back, 5 bases at V and 1 base at J, with 5 bases in the middle. In DNA, the CDR3 is TGTGCCAGCAGTCAGATGAACACCGGGGAGCTGTTTTTT. It specifies CASSQMNTGELFF.

This clonotype showed up just a few times. The rearrangement uses TRBV18 and TRBJ2-5; D not certain. The CDR3 loop spans 13 amino acids. CDR1 and CDR2 (germline): KGHSH, LQKENI. V lost 0 bases, J lost 5 bases, and 7 bases lay in between. The CDR3 DNA follows: TGTGCCAGCTCACCACCGAGTCTGGAGACCCAGTACTTC. The encoded protein is CASSPPSLETQYF.